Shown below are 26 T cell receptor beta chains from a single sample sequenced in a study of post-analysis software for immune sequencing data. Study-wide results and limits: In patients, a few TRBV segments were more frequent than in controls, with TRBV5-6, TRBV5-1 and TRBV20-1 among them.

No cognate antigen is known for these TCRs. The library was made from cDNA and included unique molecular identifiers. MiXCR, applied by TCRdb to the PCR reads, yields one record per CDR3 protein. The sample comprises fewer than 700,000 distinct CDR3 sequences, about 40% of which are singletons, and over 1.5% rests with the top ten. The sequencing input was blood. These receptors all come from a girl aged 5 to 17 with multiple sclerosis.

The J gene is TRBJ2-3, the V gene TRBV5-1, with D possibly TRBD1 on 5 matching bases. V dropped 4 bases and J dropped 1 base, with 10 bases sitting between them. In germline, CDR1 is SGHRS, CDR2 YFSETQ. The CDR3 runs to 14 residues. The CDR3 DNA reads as TGCGCCAGCAGCAATGGGGCGGGCACAGATACGCAGTATTTT. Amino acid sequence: CASSNGAGTDTQYF. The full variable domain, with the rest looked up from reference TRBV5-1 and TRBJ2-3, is KAGVTQTPRYLIKTRGQQVTLSCSPISGHRSVSWYQQTPGQGLQFLFEYFSETQRNKGNFPGRFSGRQFSNSRSEMNVSTLELGDSALYLCASSNGAGTDTQYFGPGTRLTVL.

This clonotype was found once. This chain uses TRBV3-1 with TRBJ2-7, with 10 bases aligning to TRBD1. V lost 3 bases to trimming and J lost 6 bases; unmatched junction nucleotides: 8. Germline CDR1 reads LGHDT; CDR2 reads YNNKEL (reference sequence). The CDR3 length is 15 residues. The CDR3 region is CASSQVPGTGAEQYF. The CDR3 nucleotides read TGTGCCAGCAGCCAGGTCCCCGGGACAGGGGCCGAGCAGTACTTC.

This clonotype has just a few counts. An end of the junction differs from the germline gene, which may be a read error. CDR3: CASSSGQGAIQETQYF. CDR3 nucleotides: TGTGCTAGCAGCTCTGGACAGGGGGCAATCCAAGAGACCCAGTACTTC. The gene calls are TRBV7-7 and TRBJ2-5; 11 nucleotides line up with TRBD1. The CDR3 is 16 amino acids. The V gene's germline CDR1 is SSHAT and CDR2 FNYEAQ (reference sequence).

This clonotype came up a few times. For the CDR3, the DNA is TGTGCCAGCAGCCCGGTTTCTTACAATGAGCAGTTCTTC. It codes for CASSPVSYNEQFF. V gene TRBV28 combines with J gene TRBJ2-1; D is undetermined. Per germline, CDR1 MDHEN and CDR2 SYDVKM. The germline V and J ends were trimmed by 6 bases and 4 bases, with 10 bases remaining between them. The CDR3 is 13 residues long.

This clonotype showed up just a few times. Here the CDR3 DNA reads TGCGCCAGCAGCTTCGACAGGTCAGACGAGCAGTACTTC. Encoded protein: CASSFDRSDEQYF. This rearrangement joins TRBV5-1 to TRBJ2-7; D possibly corresponds to TRBD1 (6 bases). V was clipped by 2 bases and J by 5 bases, with 11 bases between them. The germline V gene has CDR1 SGHRS and CDR2 YFSETQ. The CDR3 extends over 13 amino acids.

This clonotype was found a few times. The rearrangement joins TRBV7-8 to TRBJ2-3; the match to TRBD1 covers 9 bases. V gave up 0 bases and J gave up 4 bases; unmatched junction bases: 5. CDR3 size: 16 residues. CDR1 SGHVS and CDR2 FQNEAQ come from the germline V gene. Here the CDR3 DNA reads TGTGCCAGCAGCTTAGCGACCACAGGGGGCCCAGATACGCAGTATTTT. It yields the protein CASSLATTGGPDTQYF.

CDR3 sequence reads: CASSIPRETQYF. Written as DNA, the CDR3 is TGTGCCAGTAGTATCCCCCGGGAGACCCAGTACTTC. The gene calls are TRBV19 and TRBJ2-7; D gene unclear. The end of the DNA fits TRBJ2-5 better, so the J call may be wrong. The CDR3 has 12 amino acids. The germline gives CDR1 LNHDA, CDR2 SQIVND (reference sequence).

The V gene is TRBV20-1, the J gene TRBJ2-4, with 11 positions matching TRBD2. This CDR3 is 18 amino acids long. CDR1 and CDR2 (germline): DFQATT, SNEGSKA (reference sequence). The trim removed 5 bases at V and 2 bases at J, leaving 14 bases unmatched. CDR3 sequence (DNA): TGCAGTGCTTCTAGTCTCCGACTAGCGGGGTTTTCCAAAAACATTCAGTACTTC. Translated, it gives CSASSLRLAGFSKNIQYF.

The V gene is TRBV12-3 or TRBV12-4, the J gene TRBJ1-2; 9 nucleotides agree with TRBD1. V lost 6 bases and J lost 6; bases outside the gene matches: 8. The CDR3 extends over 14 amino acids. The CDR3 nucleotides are TGTGCCAGCAGGGTTACAGGGGGCGCGGATGGCTACACCTTC. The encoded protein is CASRVTGGADGYTF.

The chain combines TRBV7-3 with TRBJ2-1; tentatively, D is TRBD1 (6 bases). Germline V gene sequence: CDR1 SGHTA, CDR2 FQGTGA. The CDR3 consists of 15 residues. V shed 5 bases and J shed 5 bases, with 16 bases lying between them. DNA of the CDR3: TGTGCCAGCAGCCCAGGTTATCAGGGGCACAATGAGCAGTTCTTC. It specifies CASSPGYQGHNEQFF. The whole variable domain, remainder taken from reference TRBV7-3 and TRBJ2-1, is GAGVSQTPSNKVTEKGKYVELRCDPISGHTALYWYRQSLGQGPEFLIYFQGTGAADDSGLPNDRFFAVRPEGSVSTLKIQRTERGDSAVYLCASSPGYQGHNEQFFGPGTRLTVL.

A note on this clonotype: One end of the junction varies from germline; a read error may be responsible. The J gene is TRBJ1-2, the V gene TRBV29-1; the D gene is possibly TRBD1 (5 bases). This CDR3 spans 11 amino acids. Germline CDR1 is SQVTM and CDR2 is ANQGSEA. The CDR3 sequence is CSVGTNYGHTF. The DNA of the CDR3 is TGCAGCGTCGGGACGAACTATGGCCACACCTTC.

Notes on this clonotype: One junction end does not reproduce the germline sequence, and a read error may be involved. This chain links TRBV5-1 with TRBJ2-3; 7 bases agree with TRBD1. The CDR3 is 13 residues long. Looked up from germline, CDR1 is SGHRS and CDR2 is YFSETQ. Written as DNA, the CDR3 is TGCGCCAGCATCCCCCCGGGGACAGATGCGCAGTATTTT. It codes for CASIPPGTDAQYF.

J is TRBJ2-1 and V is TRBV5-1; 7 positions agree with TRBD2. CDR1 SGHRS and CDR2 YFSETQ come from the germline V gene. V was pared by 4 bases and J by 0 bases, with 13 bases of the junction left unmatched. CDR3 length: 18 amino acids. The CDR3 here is CASSPKGLADSSYNEQFF. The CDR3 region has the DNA TGCGCCAGCAGCCCCAAAGGGCTAGCGGATAGCTCCTACAATGAGCAGTTCTTC. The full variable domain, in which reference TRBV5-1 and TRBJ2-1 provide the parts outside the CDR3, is KAGVTQTPRYLIKTRGQQVTLSCSPISGHRSVSWYQQTPGQGLQFLFEYFSETQRNKGNFPGRFSGRQFSNSRSEMNVSTLELGDSALYLCASSPKGLADSSYNEQFFGPGTRLTVL.

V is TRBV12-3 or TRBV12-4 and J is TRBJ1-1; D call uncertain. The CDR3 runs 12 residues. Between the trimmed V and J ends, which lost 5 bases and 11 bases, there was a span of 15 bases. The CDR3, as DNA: TGTGCCAGCAGTAAAGATCTACCTCTGGCTTTCTTT. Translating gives CASSKDLPLAFF.

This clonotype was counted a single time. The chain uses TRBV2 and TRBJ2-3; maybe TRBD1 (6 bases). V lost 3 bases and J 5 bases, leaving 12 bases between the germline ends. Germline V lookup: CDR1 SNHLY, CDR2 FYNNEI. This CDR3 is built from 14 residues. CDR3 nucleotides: TGTGCCAGCAGTGATGGCAGGGGCGAAGATACGCAGTATTTT. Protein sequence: CASSDGRGEDTQYF.

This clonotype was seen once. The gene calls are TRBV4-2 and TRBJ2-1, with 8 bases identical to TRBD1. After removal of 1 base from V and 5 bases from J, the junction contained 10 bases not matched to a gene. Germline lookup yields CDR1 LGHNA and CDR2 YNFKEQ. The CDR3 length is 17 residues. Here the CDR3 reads CASSQAVDRGSHNEQFF. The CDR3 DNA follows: TGTGCCAGCAGCCAAGCCGTCGACAGGGGATCCCACAATGAGCAGTTCTTC.

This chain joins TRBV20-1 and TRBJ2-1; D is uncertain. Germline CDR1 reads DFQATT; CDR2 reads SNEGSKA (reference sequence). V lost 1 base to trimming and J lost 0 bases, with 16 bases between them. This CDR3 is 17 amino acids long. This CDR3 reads CSARVAAGLSSYNEQFF. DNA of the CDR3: TGCAGTGCTAGAGTGGCGGCCGGCTTGAGCTCCTACAATGAGCAGTTCTTC.

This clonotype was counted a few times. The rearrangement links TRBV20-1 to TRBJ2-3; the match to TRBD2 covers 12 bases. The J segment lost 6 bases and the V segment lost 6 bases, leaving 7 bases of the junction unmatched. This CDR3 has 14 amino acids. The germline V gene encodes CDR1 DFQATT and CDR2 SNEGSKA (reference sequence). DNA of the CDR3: TGCAGTGCCCTTACTAGCGGGGGGTGGGATACGCAGTATTTT. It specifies CSALTSGGWDTQYF.

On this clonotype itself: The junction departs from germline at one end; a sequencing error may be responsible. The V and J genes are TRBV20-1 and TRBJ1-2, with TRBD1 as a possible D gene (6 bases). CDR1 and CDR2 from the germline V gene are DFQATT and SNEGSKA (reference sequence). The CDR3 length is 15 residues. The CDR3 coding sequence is TGTAGTGCCCTGGAAATGGACAGCTTACACTATGGCTACACCTTC. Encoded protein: CSALEMDSLHYGYTF.

The CDR3 protein is CASSLVGRGQADEQFF. In DNA form, the CDR3 reads TGTGCCAGCAGTTTAGTGGGCAGGGGGCAGGCGGACGAGCAGTTCTTC. The chain uses TRBV27 and TRBJ2-1, with 8 bases aligning to TRBD1. This CDR3 has 16 amino acids. Germline V gene data show CDR1 as MNHEY and CDR2 as SMNVEV (reference sequence). V was pared by 2 bases and J by 10 bases, with 13 bases of the junction left unmatched.

CDR3 DNA sequence: TGTGCCAGCAGTTTACGTTCCGGGGGGGGACTCATGAACACTGAAGCTTTCTTT. Residues: CASSLRSGGGLMNTEAFF. The rearrangement joins TRBV12-3 or TRBV12-4 to TRBJ1-1; a possible D gene is TRBD1 (5 bases). The CDR3 has 18 amino acids. Trimming stripped 2 bases from V and 0 bases from J, with 19 bases between.

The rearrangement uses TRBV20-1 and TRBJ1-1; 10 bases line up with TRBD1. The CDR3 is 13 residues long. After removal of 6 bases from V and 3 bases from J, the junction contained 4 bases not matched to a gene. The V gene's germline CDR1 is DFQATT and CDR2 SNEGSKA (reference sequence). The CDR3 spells CSALDRGDTEAFF. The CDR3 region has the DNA TGCAGTGCCCTGGACAGGGGGGACACTGAAGCTTTCTTT.

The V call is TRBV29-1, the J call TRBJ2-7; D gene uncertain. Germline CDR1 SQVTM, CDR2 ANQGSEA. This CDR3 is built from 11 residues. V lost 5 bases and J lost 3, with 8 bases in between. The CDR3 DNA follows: TGCAGCGTTAGGGCAGTCTACGAGCAGTACTTC. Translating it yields CSVRAVYEQYF.

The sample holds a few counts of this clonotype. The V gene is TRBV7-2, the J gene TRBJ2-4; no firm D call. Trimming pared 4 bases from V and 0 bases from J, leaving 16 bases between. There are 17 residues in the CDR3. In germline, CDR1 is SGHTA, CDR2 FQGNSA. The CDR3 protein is CASSSLPLLLAKNIQYF. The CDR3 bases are TGTGCCAGCAGCTCCTTACCTTTACTCCTAGCCAAAAACATTCAGTACTTC.

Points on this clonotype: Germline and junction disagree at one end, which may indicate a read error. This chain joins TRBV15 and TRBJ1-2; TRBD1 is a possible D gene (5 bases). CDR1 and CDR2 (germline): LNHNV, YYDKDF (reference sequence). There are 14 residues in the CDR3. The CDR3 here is CVTSRARGNYGYTF. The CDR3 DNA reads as TGTGTCACCAGCCGGGCCCGGGGGAACTATGGCTACACCTTC.

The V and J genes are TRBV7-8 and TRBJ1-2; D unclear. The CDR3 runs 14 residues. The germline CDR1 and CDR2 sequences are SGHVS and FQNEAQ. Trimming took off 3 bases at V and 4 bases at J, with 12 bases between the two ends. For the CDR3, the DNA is TGTGCCAGCAGCTTCGATCCAGGAGGCTATGGCTACACCTTC. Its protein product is CASSFDPGGYGYTF.